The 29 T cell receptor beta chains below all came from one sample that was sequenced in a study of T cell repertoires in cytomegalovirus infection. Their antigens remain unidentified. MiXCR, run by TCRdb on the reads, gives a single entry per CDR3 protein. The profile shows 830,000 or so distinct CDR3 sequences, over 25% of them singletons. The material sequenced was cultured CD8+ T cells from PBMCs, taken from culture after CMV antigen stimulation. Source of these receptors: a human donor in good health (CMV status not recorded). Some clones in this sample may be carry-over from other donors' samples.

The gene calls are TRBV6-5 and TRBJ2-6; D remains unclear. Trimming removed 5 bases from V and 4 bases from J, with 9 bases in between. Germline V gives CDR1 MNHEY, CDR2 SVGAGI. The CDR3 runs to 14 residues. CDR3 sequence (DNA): TGTGCCAGCAGTCAGCTTCCGGGGGCCAACGTCCTGACTTTC. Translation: CASSQLPGANVLTF.

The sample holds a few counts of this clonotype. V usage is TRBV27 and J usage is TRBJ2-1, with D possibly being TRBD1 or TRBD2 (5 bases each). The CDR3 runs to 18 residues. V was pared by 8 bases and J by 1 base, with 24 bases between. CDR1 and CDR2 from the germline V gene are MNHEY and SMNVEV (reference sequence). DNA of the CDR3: TGTGCCAGCTCCCATCGGTGGATGGGGGTAGGGTCCTACAATGAGCAGTTCTTC. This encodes CASSHRWMGVGSYNEQFF.

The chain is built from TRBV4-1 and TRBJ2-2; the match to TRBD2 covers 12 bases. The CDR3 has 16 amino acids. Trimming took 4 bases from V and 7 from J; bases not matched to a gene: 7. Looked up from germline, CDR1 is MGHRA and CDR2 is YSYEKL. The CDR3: CASSPVTSGGGGELFF. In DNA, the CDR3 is TGCGCCAGCAGCCCCGTGACTAGCGGGGGCGGCGGGGAGCTGTTTTTT.

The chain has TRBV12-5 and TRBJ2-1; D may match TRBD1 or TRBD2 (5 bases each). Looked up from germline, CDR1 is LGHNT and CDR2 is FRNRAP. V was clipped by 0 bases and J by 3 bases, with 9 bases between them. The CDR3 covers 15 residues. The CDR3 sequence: CASGLVEGIYNEQFF. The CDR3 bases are TGTGCTAGTGGTTTGGTAGAGGGGATCTACAATGAGCAGTTCTTC.

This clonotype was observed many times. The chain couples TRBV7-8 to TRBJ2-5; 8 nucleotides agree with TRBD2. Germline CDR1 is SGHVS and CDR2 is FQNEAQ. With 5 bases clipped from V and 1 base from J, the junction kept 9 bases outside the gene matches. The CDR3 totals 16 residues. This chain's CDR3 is CASSPHRRGAQETQYF. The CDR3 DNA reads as TGTGCCAGCAGCCCCCACAGGCGGGGGGCCCAAGAGACCCAGTACTTC.

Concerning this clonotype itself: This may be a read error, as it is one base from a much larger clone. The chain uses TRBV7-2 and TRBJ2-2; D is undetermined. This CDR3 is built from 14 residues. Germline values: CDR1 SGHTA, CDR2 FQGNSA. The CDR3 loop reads CVSSLEAGTGELFF. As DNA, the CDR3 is TGTGTCAGCAGCTTAGAAGCTGGCACCGGGGAGCTGTTTTTT. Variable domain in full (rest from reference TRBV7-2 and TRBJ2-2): GAGVSQSPSNKVTEKGKDVELRCDPISGHTALYWYRQSLGQGLEFLIYFQGNSAPDKSGLPSDRFSAERTGGSVSTLTIQRTQQEDSAVYLCVSSLEAGTGELFFGEGSRLTVL.

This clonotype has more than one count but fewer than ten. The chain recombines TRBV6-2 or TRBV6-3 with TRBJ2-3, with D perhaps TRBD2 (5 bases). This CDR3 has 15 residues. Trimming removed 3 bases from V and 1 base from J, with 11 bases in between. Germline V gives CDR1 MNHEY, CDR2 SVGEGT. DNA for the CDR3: TGTGCCAGCAGTTATACTAGGACCGGCACAGATACGCAGTATTTT. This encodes CASSYTRTGTDTQYF.

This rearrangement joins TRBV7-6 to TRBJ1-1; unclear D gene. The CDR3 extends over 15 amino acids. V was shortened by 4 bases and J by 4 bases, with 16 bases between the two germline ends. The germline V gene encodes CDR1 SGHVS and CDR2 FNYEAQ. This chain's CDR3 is CASSSEVGRTTEAFF. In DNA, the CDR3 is TGTGCCAGCAGCTCAGAAGTTGGACGAACCACTGAAGCTTTCTTT.

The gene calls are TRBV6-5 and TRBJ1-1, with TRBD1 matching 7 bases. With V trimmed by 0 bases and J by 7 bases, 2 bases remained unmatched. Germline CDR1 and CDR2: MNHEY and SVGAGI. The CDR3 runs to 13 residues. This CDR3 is CASSYSPGGEAFF. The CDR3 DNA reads TGTGCCAGCAGTTACTCTCCAGGGGGTGAAGCTTTCTTT.

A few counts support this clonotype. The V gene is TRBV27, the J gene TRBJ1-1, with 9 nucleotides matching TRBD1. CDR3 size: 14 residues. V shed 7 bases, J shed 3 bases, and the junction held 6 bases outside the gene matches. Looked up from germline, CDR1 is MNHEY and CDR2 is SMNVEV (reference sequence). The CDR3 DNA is TGTGCCAGCAAAACGGACAGGGGACACACTGAAGCTTTCTTT. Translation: CASKTDRGHTEAFF.

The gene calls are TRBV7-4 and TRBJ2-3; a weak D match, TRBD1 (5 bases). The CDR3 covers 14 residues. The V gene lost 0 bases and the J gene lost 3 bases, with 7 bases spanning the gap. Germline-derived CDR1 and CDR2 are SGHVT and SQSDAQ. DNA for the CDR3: TGTGCCAGCAGCTTAGCGGGGCAGACAGATACGCAGTATTTT. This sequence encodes CASSLAGQTDTQYF.

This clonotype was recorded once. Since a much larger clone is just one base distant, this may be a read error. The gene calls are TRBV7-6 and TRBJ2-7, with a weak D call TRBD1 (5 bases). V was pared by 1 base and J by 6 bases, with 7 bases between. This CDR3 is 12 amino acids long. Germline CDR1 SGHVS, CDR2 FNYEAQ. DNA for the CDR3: TGTGCCAGCAGCTTAGGACAGAGCGAGCAGTACTTC. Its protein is CASSLGQSEQYF.

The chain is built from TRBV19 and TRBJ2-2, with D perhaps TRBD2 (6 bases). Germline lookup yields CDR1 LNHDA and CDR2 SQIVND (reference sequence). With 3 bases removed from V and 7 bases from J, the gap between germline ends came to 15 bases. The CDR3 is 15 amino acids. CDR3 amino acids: CASSIAGNDGGELFF. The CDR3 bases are TGTGCCAGTAGTATTGCGGGGAACGATGGCGGGGAGCTGTTTTTT.

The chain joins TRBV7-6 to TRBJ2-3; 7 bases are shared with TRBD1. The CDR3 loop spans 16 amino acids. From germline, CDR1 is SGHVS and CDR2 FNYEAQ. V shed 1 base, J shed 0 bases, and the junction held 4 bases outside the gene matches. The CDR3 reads CASSLGDSASTDTQYF. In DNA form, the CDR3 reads TGTGCCAGCAGCTTAGGGGACAGTGCTAGCACAGATACGCAGTATTTT.

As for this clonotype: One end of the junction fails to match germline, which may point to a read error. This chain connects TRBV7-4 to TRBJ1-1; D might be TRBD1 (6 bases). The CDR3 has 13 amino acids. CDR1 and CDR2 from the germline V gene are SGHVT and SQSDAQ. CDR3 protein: CARSFPGDTEAFF. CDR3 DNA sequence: TGTGCCCGCAGCTTCCCAGGGGATACTGAAGCTTTCTTT.

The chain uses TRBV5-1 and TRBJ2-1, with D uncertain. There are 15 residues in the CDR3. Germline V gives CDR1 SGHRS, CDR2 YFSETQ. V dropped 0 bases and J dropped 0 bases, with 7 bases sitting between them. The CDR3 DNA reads TGCGCCAGCAGCTTGGGCTCAATCTCCTACAATGAGCAGTTCTTC. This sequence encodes CASSLGSISYNEQFF. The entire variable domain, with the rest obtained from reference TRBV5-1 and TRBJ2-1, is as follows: KAGVTQTPRYLIKTRGQQVTLSCSPISGHRSVSWYQQTPGQGLQFLFEYFSETQRNKGNFPGRFSGRQFSNSRSEMNVSTLELGDSALYLCASSLGSISYNEQFFGPGTRLTVL.

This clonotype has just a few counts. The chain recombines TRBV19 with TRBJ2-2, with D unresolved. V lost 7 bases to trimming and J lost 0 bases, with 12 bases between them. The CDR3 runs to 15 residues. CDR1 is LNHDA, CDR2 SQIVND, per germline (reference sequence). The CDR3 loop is CASKISYTNTGELFF. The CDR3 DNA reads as TGTGCCAGTAAGATCTCTTACACGAACACCGGGGAGCTGTTTTTT.

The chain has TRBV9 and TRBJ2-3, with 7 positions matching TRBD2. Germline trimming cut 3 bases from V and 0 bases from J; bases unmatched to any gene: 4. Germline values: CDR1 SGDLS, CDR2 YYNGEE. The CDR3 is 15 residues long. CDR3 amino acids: CASSASGTSTDTQYF. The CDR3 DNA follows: TGTGCCAGCAGCGCCAGCGGGACTAGCACAGATACGCAGTATTTT.

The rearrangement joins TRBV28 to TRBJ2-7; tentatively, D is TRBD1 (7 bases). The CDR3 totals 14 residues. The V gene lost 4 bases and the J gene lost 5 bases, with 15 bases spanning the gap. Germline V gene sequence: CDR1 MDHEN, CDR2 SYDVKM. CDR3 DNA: TGTGCCAGCAGTTCGGAGACAGGGACTCACGAGCAGTACGTC. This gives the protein CASSSETGTHEQYV.

The CDR3: CASTGASEQYV. The CDR3 DNA follows: TGTGCCAGCACGGGTGCGAGCGAGCAGTACGTC. The chain recombines TRBV2 with TRBJ2-7, with D uncertain. The V gene lost 7 bases and the J gene lost 6 bases, with 10 bases spanning the gap. Germline V gene lookup returns CDR1 SNHLY and CDR2 FYNNEI. There are 11 residues in the CDR3.

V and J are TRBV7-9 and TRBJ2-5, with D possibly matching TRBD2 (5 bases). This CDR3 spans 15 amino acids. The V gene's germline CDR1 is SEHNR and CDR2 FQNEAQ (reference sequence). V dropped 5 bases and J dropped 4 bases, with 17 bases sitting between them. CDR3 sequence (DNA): TGTGCCAGCAGCATGGACTTTTCCCTCCTAGAGACCCAGTACTTC. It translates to CASSMDFSLLETQYF.

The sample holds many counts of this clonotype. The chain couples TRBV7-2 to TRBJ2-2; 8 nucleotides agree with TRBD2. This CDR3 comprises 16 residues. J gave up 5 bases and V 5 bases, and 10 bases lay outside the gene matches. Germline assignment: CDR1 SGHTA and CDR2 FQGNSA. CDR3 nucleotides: TGTGCCAGCAGCCCGTCAGCGGGGGTGCTAACCGGGGAGCTGTTTTTT. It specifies CASSPSAGVLTGELFF.

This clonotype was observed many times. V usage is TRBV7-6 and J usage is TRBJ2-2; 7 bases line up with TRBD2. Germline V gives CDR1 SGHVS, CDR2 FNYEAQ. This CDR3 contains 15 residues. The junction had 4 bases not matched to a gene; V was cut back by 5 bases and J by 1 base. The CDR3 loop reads CASSPGRKNTGELFF. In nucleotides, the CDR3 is TGTGCCAGCAGCCCCGGGAGGAAGAACACCGGGGAGCTGTTTTTT.

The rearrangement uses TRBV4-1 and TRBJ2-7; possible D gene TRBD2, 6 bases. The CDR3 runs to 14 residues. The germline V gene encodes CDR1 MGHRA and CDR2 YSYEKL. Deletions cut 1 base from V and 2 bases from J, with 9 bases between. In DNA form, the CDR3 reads TGCGCCAGCAGCCAAGGGTCGGGAGCCTACGAGCAGTACTTC. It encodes CASSQGSGAYEQYF.

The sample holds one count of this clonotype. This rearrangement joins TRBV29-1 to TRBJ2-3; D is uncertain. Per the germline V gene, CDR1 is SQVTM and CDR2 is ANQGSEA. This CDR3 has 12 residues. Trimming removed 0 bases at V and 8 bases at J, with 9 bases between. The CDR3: CSVEDRLGTQYF. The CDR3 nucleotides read TGCAGCGTTGAAGATCGGCTAGGTACGCAGTATTTT.

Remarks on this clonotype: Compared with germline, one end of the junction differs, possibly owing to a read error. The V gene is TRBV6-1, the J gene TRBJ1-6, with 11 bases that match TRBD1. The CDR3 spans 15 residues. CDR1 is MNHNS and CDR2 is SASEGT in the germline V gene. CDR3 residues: CASSKRTGGNSPPHF. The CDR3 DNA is TGTGCCAGCAGTAAGCGGACAGGGGGCAATTCACCCCCCCACTTT.

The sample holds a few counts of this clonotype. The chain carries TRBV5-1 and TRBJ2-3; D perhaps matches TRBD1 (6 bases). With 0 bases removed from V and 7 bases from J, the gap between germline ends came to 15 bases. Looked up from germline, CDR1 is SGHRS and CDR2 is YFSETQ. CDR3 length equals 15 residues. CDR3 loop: CASSLDRESDHTQYF. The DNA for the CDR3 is TGCGCCAGCAGCTTGGACAGGGAGTCTGATCATACGCAGTATTTT.

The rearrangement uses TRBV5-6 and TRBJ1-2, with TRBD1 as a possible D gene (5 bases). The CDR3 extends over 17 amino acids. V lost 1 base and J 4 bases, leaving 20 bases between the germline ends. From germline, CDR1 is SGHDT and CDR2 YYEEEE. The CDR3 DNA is TGTGCCAGCAGCTTGAGGGGACGGCCCCGCCGGGGCTATGGCTACACCTTC. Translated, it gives CASSLRGRPRRGYGYTF.

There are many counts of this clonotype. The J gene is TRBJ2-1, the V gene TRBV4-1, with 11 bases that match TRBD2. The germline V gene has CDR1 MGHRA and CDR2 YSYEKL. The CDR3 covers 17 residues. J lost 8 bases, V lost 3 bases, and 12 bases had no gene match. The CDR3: CASSQILGLAGGDEQFF. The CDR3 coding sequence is TGCGCCAGCAGCCAGATCCTGGGGCTAGCGGGGGGAGATGAGCAGTTCTTC.